One sample yielded the 4 T cell receptor beta chains listed below, sequenced in a study of CD8+CD57+ T cells in acquired aplastic anemia. TCR beta VDJ and CDR3 profiles were obtained from a genomic DNA template. MiXCR was run by TCRdb on the reads, yielding one entry per CDR3 protein. Of under 200,000 distinct CDR3 sequences in the sample, 50% to 75% were seen once. Sequencing was carried out using sorted CD4+, CD8+, or CD8+CD57+ T cells (not recorded which) from PBMCs. The origin of the receptors is a human donor in good health.

This clonotype has a handful of counts. CDR3 nucleotides: TGTGCCAGCAGTGAGGCAGTCCTTAACTATGGCTACACCTTC. Its protein product is CASSEAVLNYGYTF. V gene TRBV25-1 combines with J gene TRBJ1-2; D remains unclear. Per germline, CDR1 MGHDK and CDR2 SYGVNS. V lost 3 bases to trimming and J lost 1 base, with 9 bases between them. The CDR3 totals 14 residues.

This clonotype appeared many times. The chain is built from TRBV7-9 and TRBJ1-6; the D is unclear. The CDR3 length is 13 residues. The V and J ends lost 5 bases and 8 bases respectively, with 10 bases between them. Germline V gene lookup returns CDR1 SEHNR and CDR2 FQNEAQ (reference sequence). The CDR3 region has the DNA TGTGCCAGCAGCCCCAGGACTGATTCACCCCTCCACTTT. It is translated as CASSPRTDSPLHF.

As DNA, the CDR3 is TGTGCCAGCAGCCAGGGGACAGCTGGAAACACCATATATTTT. Translation: CASSQGTAGNTIYF. The chain recombines TRBV14 with TRBJ1-3; the match to TRBD1 covers 7 bases. Germline loops: CDR1 SGHDN, CDR2 FVKESK. The V and J ends lost 3 bases and 2 bases, in that order; junction bases with no gene match: 1. The CDR3 loop spans 14 amino acids.

A note on this clonotype: A much larger clone differs by one base, so this may be a read error. The chain couples TRBV14 to TRBJ2-1, with 8 positions matching TRBD2. Germline CDR1 SGHDN, CDR2 FVKESK. V was pared by 0 bases and J by 5 bases, with 6 bases of the junction left unmatched. The CDR3 is made up of 16 amino acids. This CDR3 is CASSQETGLAHNEQFF. Here the CDR3 DNA reads TGTGCCAGCAGCCAAGAGACCGGACTAGCCCACAATGAGCAGTTCTTC.